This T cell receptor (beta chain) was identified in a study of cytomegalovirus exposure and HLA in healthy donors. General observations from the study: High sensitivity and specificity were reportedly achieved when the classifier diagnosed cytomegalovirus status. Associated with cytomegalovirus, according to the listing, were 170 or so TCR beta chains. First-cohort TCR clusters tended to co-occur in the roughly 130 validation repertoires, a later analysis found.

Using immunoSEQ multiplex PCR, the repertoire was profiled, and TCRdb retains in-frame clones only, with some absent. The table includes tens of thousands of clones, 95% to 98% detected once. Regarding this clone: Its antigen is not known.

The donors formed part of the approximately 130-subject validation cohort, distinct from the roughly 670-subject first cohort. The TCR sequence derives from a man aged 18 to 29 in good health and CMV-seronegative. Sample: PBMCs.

The CDR3 bases are TGTGCCAGCAGTTTGGCACTAGCGGCTCTCTACAATGAGCAGTTCTTC. It codes for CASSLALAALYNEQFF. This chain uses TRBV28 with TRBJ2-1, with 8 bases fitting TRBD2. The CDR3 covers 16 residues. Trimming at V came to 3 bases and at J to 3 bases, leaving 7 bases not matched to a gene. Per the germline V gene, CDR1 is MDHEN and CDR2 is SYDVKM.